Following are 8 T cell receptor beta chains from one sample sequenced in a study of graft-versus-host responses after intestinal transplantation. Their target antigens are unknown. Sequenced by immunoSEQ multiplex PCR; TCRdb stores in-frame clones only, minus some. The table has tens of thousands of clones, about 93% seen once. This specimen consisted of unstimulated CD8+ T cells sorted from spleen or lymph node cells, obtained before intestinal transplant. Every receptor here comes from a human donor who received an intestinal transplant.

The CDR3 DNA sequence: TGTGCCAGCCGAACAGGCTCCTATAATTCACCCCTCCACTTT. It specifies CASRTGSYNSPLHF. The chain uses TRBV27 and TRBJ1-6; D is possibly TRBD1 (5 bases). Germline assignment: CDR1 MNHEY and CDR2 SMNVEV (reference sequence). Trimming stripped 8 bases from V and 0 bases from J, with 8 bases between. This CDR3 is built from 14 residues.

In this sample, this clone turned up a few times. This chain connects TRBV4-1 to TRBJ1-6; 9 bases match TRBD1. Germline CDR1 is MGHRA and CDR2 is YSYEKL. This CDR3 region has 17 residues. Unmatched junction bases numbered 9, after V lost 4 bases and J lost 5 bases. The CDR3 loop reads CASSRGVDRGNNSPLHF. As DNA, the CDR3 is TGCGCCAGCAGCCGAGGAGTGGACAGGGGTAATAATTCACCCCTCCACTTT.

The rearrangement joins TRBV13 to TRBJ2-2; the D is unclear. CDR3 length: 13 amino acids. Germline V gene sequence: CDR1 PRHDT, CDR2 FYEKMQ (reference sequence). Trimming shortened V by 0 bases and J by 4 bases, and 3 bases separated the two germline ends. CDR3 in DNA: TGTGCCAGCAGCTTAGGGGCCACCGGGGAGCTGTTTTTT. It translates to CASSLGATGELFF.

In DNA form, the CDR3 reads TGTGCCAGCAGTCCGGGGCAGGGGGCCTTTAGCTACACCTTC. Its protein is CASSPGQGAFSYTF. The chain couples TRBV27 to TRBJ1-2, with 8 nucleotides matching TRBD1. Germline CDR1 is MNHEY and CDR2 is SMNVEV (reference sequence). The CDR3 totals 14 residues. Trimming at V came to 5 bases and at J to 9 bases, leaving 11 bases not matched to a gene.

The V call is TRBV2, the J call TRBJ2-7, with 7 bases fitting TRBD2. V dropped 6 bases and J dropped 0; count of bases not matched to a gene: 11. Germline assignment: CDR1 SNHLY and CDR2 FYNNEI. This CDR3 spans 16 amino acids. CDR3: CASSDLLAQSSYEQYF. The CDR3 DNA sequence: TGTGCCAGCAGCGATCTACTAGCGCAGAGCTCCTACGAGCAGTACTTC.

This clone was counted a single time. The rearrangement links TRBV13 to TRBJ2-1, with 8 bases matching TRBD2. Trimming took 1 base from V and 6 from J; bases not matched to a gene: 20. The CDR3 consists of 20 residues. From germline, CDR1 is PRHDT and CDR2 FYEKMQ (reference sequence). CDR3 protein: CASSLDPTDSLAGTINEQFF. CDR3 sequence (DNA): TGTGCCAGCAGCTTAGATCCGACAGATTCCTTAGCGGGGACGATCAATGAGCAGTTCTTC.

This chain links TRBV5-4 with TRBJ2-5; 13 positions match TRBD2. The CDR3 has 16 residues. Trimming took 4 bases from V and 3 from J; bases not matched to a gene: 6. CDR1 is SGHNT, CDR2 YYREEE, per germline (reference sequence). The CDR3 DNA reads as TGTGCCAGCAGCAGAGGACTAGCGGGGGTAGAAGAGACCCAGTACTTC. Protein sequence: CASSRGLAGVEETQYF.

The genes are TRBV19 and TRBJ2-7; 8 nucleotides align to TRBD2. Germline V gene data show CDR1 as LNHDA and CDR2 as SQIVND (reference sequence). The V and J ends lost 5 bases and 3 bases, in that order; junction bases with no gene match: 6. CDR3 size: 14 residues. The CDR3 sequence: CASSLGLAGYEQYF. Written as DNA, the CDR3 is TGTGCCAGTAGTCTCGGACTAGCTGGCTACGAGCAGTACTTC.